Presented here are 15 T cell receptor beta chains from one specimen sequenced in a study of CD8+CD57+ T cells in acquired aplastic anemia. Genomic DNA constituted the template upon which TCR beta VDJ and CDR3 profiling was performed. MiXCR was run by TCRdb on the reads, yielding one entry per CDR3 protein. The repertoire holds 180,000 or so distinct CDR3 sequences, with under 55% as singletons. Material for sequencing was sorted CD4+, CD8+, or CD8+CD57+ T cells (not recorded which) from PBMCs. The receptor set was obtained from a human donor in good health.

The V and J genes are TRBV18 and TRBJ1-1; 7 bases agree with TRBD1. Germline trimming cut 5 bases from V and 8 bases from J; bases unmatched to any gene: 5. The CDR3 is made up of 12 amino acids. Germline CDR1 and CDR2: KGHSH and LQKENI. CDR3 in DNA: TGTGCCAGCTCATCGGCAGGGGGGGAAGCTTTCTTT. This gives the protein CASSSAGGEAFF.

There are many counts of this clonotype. One end of the junction varies from germline; a read error may be responsible. The V and J genes are TRBV19 and TRBJ2-1; D perhaps matches TRBD2 (5 bases). Germline V gene sequence: CDR1 LNHDA, CDR2 SQIVND (reference sequence). The CDR3 consists of 15 residues. As DNA, the CDR3 is TGTGCCAGTAGTATAACGATGGACTCCTACAATGAACAGTTCTTC. Its translation is CASSITMDSYNEQFF.

The chain is built from TRBV20-1 and TRBJ2-7, with a tentative D call TRBD1 (5 bases). V lost 5 bases to trimming and J lost 0 bases, with 8 bases between them. Germline CDR1 reads DFQATT; CDR2 reads SNEGSKA (reference sequence). CDR3 length: 12 amino acids. Here the CDR3 DNA reads TGCAGTGCTGGGGCTCGCTCCTACGAGCAGTACTTC. Translation gives CSAGARSYEQYF.

This clonotype was recorded a few times. V gene TRBV24-1 combines with J gene TRBJ2-3; perhaps D is TRBD1 or TRBD2 (6 bases each). V shed 5 bases and J shed 5 bases, with 13 bases lying between them. In germline, CDR1 is KGHDR, CDR2 SFDVKD. CDR3 size: 14 residues. In DNA form, the CDR3 reads TGTGCCACCAGTGTGGGGGGCGCGGGAGATACGCAGTATTTT. Its translation: CATSVGGAGDTQYF.

As to this clonotype: This may come from a read error, since a much larger clone is one base off. The chain carries TRBV5-5 and TRBJ2-3, with D uncertain. Germline V CDR1 and CDR2: SGHKS, YYEKEE (reference sequence). Between the trimmed V and J ends, which lost 6 bases and 4 bases, there was a span of 18 bases. This CDR3 region has 15 residues. The CDR3 spells CASNPRLRSADTQYF. The CDR3 DNA reads TGTGCCAGCAACCCACGGCTTCGGTCGGCAGATACGCAGTATTTT.

The rearrangement joins TRBV20-1 to TRBJ2-3; D is unclear. Deletions cut 4 bases from V and 3 bases from J, with 8 bases between. The CDR3 has 12 residues. Germline CDR1 DFQATT, CDR2 SNEGSKA (reference sequence). The CDR3 sequence: CSANRATDTQYF. Here the CDR3 DNA reads TGCAGTGCTAACCGGGCAACAGATACGCAGTATTTT.

In this sample, this clonotype turned up many times. The chain uses TRBV10-3 and TRBJ2-3; no firm D call. V lost 2 bases and J lost 3, with 12 bases in between. The CDR3 extends over 15 amino acids. In germline, CDR1 is ENHRY, CDR2 SYGVKD. CDR3 region: CAISEKEGITDTQYF. CDR3 nucleotide sequence: TGTGCCATCAGTGAGAAAGAAGGGATAACAGATACGCAGTATTTT.

This clonotype was seen at least ten times. The CDR3, as DNA: TGTGCCAGCACCCTCTCTGAGAACACCGGGGAGCTGTTTTTT. It is translated as CASTLSENTGELFF. The chain links TRBV12-3 or TRBV12-4 to TRBJ2-2, with D hard to call. The V end lost 7 bases, the J end lost 1 base, and 10 bases lay between the germline ends. The length of the CDR3 is 14 residues.

The V call is TRBV19, the J call TRBJ2-1; D not resolved. Germline CDR1 and CDR2: LNHDA and SQIVND (reference sequence). Trimming pared 3 bases from V and 4 bases from J, leaving 13 bases between. This CDR3 region has 15 residues. The CDR3 nucleotides are TGTGCCAGTAGTATTTCCCCATCAATGTACAATGAGCAGTTCTTC. Its protein is CASSISPSMYNEQFF.

The chain couples TRBV18 to TRBJ2-7, with D perhaps matching TRBD1 or TRBD2 (5 bases each). This CDR3 spans 14 amino acids. Deletions cut 2 bases from V and 3 bases from J, with 11 bases between. Germline CDR1 reads KGHSH; CDR2 reads LQKENI. Here the CDR3 DNA reads TGTGCCAGCTCACCAACCGGGACCGGCTACGAGCAGTACTTC. It specifies CASSPTGTGYEQYF.

CDR3 residues: CASRSGRELFF. The CDR3 DNA reads TGTGCCAGTAGGAGTGGCAGGGAGCTGTTTTTT. The chain is built from TRBV19 and TRBJ2-2; D not resolved. This CDR3 is built from 11 residues. V lost 6 bases and J 9 bases, leaving 8 bases between the germline ends. Germline CDR1 reads LNHDA; CDR2 reads SQIVND (reference sequence).

This clonotype occurred a few times. The chain combines TRBV19 with TRBJ2-1; D is perhaps TRBD1 (6 bases). This CDR3 contains 13 residues. The germline V gene encodes CDR1 LNHDA and CDR2 SQIVND (reference sequence). With 0 bases removed from V and 7 bases from J, the gap between germline ends came to 7 bases. Here the CDR3 reads CASSIDRGNEQFF. As DNA, the CDR3 is TGTGCCAGTAGTATAGACAGGGGAAATGAGCAGTTCTTC.

The chain couples TRBV9 to TRBJ2-5, with D perhaps matching TRBD2 (6 bases). Trimming stripped 3 bases from V and 4 bases from J, with 13 bases between. The germline CDR1 and CDR2 sequences are SGDLS and YYNGEE. This CDR3 spans 14 amino acids. The CDR3 region is CASSGRGGAETQYF. The CDR3 DNA sequence: TGTGCCAGCAGCGGACGGGGAGGTGCAGAGACCCAGTACTTC.

This sequence joins TRBV12-3 or TRBV12-4 and TRBJ1-3; D not certain. V lost 5 bases and J lost 9, with 8 bases in between. The CDR3 extends over 11 amino acids. The CDR3 coding sequence is TGTGCCAGCAGTGGGGTGGGCACCATATATTTT. Its translation: CASSGVGTIYF.

The J gene is TRBJ2-2, the V gene TRBV5-4, with 9 nucleotides matching TRBD1. V lost 10 bases to trimming and J lost 4 bases; unmatched junction nucleotides: 11. The CDR3 sequence is 15 residues long. Per the germline V gene, CDR1 is SGHNT and CDR2 is YYREEE (reference sequence). The CDR3 is CAGYRQGVVTGELFF. The DNA for the CDR3 is TGTGCCGGCTACCGACAGGGGGTGGTCACCGGGGAGCTGTTTTTT.